This paragraph covers one TCR beta chain sequence. These data originate in a study of blood T cell repertoires in COVID-19. Study in general: From the United States, Italy and Spain came samples of acute and convalescent COVID-19. In each case, the material was cDNA or gDNA derived from T cells, B-cell-depleted T cells, or PBMCs.

How the authors handled the data: Reference gene primer amplification yielded estimated nucleated cell counts. Method: immunoSEQ multiplex PCR; TCRdb's copy keeps in-frame clones and lacks some. For V, J and clone size, that table is used; D and trimming come from the DNA. Of about 91,000 clones in the sample, about 75% were seen once. Germline loops: CDR1 SGHRS, CDR2 YFSETQ. Germline trimming cut 0 bases from V and 8 bases from J; bases unmatched to any gene: 7. The CDR3 length is 15 residues. Sequenced input: peripheral blood. The receptor comes from an elderly woman with acute or convalescent COVID-19. The chain combines TRBV5-1 with TRBJ1-2; 10 bases line up with TRBD1. In nucleotides, the CDR3 is TGCGCCAGCAGCTTGGCCTCGACAGGGGGCCAAGGCTACACCTTC. Residues: CASSLASTGGQGYTF.